This T cell receptor beta chain stems from a study of OX40 agonist ivuxolimab in advanced cancers. About the investigation overall: Ivuxolimab was an agonistic, fully human IgG2 monoclonal antibody directed against OX40 (CD134), a costimulatory receptor. Intravenous ivuxolimab was administered to patients every 2 weeks at six dose levels: 0.01, 0.1, 0.3, 1.5, 3 and 10 mg/kg. Among the roughly 50 dose-escalation patients, 19 had hepatocellular carcinoma, 15 or so melanoma, 9 renal cell carcinoma and 9 head and neck cancer. In the dose-escalation cohort, around four fifths of patients were male, and the mean age was roughly 56 years with a range of 23 to 79. Patients were allowed to have had prior anti-PD-1, anti-PD-L1 or anti-CTLA-4 therapy, and 30% to 40% of the dose-escalation patients had been treated with checkpoint inhibitors. Partial responses occurred in three dose-escalation patients: two with cutaneous melanoma and one with hepatocellular carcinoma. Peripheral TCRbeta sequencing aimed to test whether ivuxolimab altered TCR sequence diversity and caused clonal T-cell expansion. The paper reports the monotherapy dose-escalation portion (N of about 54 patients) of the phase I ivuxolimab trial. Broader findings and caveats from the paper: At doses of 0.1 to 3.0 mg/kg, clonal expansion of both CD4+ and CD8+ blood T cells was observed from baseline to week 6. Low levels of normalized T-cell clonal expansion were also seen in some nonresponding patients. After ivuxolimab, expanded clones were on average more numerous among CD8+ T cells than among CD4+ T cells. The antigen specificity of the clonally expanded peripheral T cells was not determined. In the 0.1-3.0 mg/kg groups, partial responders were among the patients with the lowest normalized peripheral clonal expansion, particularly in CD8+ T cells.

Counted from cysteine to phenylalanine, this CDR3 has 14 amino acids. Only the CDR3 portion is preserved as DNA: 42 bases, with reading frame beginning at the first base. From the germline V gene, CDR1 is MNHNS and CDR2 is SASEGT. Trimming costs V 6 bases and J 8 bases, and their ends lie 14 bases apart. Genomic DNA was extracted from sorted cells for sequencing of the TCRbeta CDR3 region. The immunoSEQ Assay was used to sequence the TCRbeta CDR3 regions. Entries here come from immuneACCESS through TCRdb and include only in-frame sequences with V and J called. Some clones fail to appear in such tables; in the studies checked, an unresolved V gene covers under half of the shortfall, and the cause of the remainder is unknown. The sample table records some 100,000 clones; more than 85% of these occur just once. The top ten clones comprise around 3.4% of the sample. To note about this clone: The antigen this receptor binds is unknown. Per-base qualities were not stored, and no clone one base away is much larger.

Patients with a history of autoimmune disease or receiving systemic immunosuppression were excluded from the trial. Peripheral blood for TCR sequencing was collected from all dose cohorts at baseline, on cycle 4 day 1, and on cycle 7 day 1. The samples were drawn from a first-in-human, open-label, multicenter phase I dose-escalation trial of ivuxolimab. The trial enrolled adults with locally advanced or metastatic head and neck squamous cell, hepatocellular, melanoma or renal cell carcinoma. Before TCR sequencing, CD4+ and CD8+ T cells were separately sorted from peripheral blood. The sequenced sample was CD4+ or CD8+ T cells sorted from blood, obtained in a trial of the OX40 agonist ivuxolimab. Recombination joined TRBV6-1 with TRBJ1-6, with the D segment identity uncertain. The sequence was obtained from an adult with an advanced solid tumor such as melanoma, head and neck, liver or kidney cancer. The CDR3 has the sequence CASRPGFGDSPLHF. The DNA is TGTGCCAGCAGACCGGGCTTTGGGGATTCACCCCTCCACTTT.